The source of this TCR beta chain is a study of OX40 agonist ivuxolimab in advanced cancers. Overall study: Patients were dosed with the agonistic anti-OX40 (CD134) antibody ivuxolimab. Dose-escalation patients were diagnosed with hepatocellular carcinoma, melanoma, renal cell cancer or head and neck cancer. The dose-escalation cohort was about 83% male, with a mean age of about 60 years, ranging about 20 to 85. Findings and caveats of the study: Certain nonresponding patients likewise had low normalized T-cell clonal expansion.

Profiling relied on immunoSEQ multiplex PCR, and the TCRdb table lists in-frame clones only, not all of them. This sample has nearly 8,000 clones; about four fifths occur once, and the top ten carry about 36%. For this clone: Its antigen is currently unknown.

The source was CD4+ or CD8+ T cells sorted from blood, collected in a trial of the OX40 agonist ivuxolimab. The TCR sequence derives from an adult with an advanced solid tumor such as melanoma, head and neck, liver or kidney cancer.

For the CDR3, the DNA is TGTGCCAGCAGTTTATCGGGGGGGCAGTTCCTGTACGAGCAGTACTTC. This sequence encodes CASSLSGGQFLYEQYF. V is TRBV27 and J is TRBJ2-7; a weak D match, TRBD2 (7 bases). This CDR3 region has 16 residues. The germline V gene has CDR1 MNHEY and CDR2 SMNVEV (reference sequence). Between the trimmed V and J ends, which lost 0 bases and 4 bases, there was a span of 16 bases.